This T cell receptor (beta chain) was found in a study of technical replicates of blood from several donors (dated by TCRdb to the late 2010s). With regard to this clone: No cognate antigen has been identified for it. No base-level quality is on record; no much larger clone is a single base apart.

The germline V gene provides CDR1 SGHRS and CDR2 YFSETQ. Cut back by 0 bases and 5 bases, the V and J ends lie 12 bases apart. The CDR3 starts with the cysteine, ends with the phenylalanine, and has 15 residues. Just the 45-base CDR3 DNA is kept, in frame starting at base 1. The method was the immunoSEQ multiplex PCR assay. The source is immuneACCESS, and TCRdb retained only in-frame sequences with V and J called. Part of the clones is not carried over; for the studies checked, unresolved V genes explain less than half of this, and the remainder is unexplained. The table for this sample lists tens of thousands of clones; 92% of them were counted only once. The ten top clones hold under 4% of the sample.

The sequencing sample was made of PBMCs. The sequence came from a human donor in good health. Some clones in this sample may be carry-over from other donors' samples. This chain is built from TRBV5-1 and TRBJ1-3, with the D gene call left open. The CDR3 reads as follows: CASSLGGSGRNTIYF. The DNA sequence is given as TGCGCCAGCAGCTTGGGTGGCAGCGGACGAAACACCATATATTTT.